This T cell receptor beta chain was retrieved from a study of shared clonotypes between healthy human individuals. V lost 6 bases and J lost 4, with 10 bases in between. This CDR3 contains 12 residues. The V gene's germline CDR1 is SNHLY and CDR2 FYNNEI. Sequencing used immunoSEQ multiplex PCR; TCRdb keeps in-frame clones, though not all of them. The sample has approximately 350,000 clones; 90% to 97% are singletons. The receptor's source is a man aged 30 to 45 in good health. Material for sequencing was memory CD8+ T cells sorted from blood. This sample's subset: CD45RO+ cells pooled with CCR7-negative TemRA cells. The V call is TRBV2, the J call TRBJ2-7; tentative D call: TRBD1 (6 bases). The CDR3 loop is CASRAGEYEQYF. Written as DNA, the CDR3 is TGTGCCAGCAGGGCAGGGGAGTACGAGCAGTACTTC.